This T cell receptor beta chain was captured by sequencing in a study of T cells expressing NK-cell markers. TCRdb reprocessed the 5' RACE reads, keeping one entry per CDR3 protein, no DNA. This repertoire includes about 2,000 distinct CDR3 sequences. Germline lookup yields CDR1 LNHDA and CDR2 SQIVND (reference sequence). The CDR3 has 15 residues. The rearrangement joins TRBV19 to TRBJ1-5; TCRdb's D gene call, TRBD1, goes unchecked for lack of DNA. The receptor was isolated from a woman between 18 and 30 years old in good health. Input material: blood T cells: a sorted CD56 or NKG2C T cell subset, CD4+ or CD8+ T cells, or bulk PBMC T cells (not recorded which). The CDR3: CASSIYGTPNQPQHF.